Presented here are 14 T cell receptor beta chains from one specimen sequenced in a study of early T cells in non-severe SARS-CoV-2 infection. TCRdb fed the 5' RACE reads into MiXCR, producing one record per CDR3 protein. This sample has roughly 81,000 distinct CDR3 sequences; 12% occur once, and the top ten carry about 2.6%. What was sequenced was whole blood. The receptor set was obtained from an adult who was a healthcare worker with PCR-confirmed SARS-CoV-2 infection or an uninfected control (not recorded which).

The chain has TRBV18 and TRBJ1-6, with D uncertain. Germline V gene data show CDR1 as KGHSH and CDR2 as LQKENI. This CDR3 spans 12 amino acids. Deletions cut 2 bases from V and 9 bases from J, with 5 bases between. The CDR3 spells CASSPRGSPLHF. The CDR3 DNA reads as TGTGCCAGCTCACCAAGAGGTTCACCCCTCCACTTT.

The chain uses TRBV6-1 and TRBJ1-5; D may be TRBD1 (6 bases). Deletions cut 3 bases from V and 2 bases from J, with 14 bases between. Per germline, CDR1 MNHNS and CDR2 SASEGT. CDR3 length equals 16 residues. The CDR3 region is CASSESGARGNQPQHF. CDR3 in DNA: TGTGCCAGCAGTGAGTCGGGGGCTCGGGGCAATCAGCCCCAGCATTTT.

This clonotype was seen at least ten times. The chain joins TRBV5-1 to TRBJ2-1; TRBD2 aligns across 7 bases. This CDR3 spans 14 amino acids. Germline V gives CDR1 SGHRS, CDR2 YFSETQ. The V segment lost 4 bases and the J segment 6 bases; nucleotides outside the gene matches: 7. CDR3 residues: CASSEGGLSNEQFF. The CDR3 coding sequence is TGCGCCAGCAGCGAGGGAGGGTTATCCAATGAGCAGTTCTTC.

This clonotype occurred many times. The DNA of the CDR3 is TGTGCCATCAGTGCGTCGGTCCCTCGGGGCTACACCTTC. Its translation: CAISASVPRGYTF. This chain uses TRBV10-3 with TRBJ1-2; D remains unclear. The CDR3 length is 13 residues. Germline V CDR1 and CDR2: ENHRY, SYGVKD. V lost 4 bases to trimming and J lost 8 bases, with 14 bases between them.

The chain employs TRBV20-1 and TRBJ1-2, with D hard to call. The CDR3 extends over 13 amino acids. Deletions cut 0 bases from V and 7 bases from J, with 12 bases between. Germline-derived CDR1 and CDR2 are DFQATT and SNEGSKA (reference sequence). CDR3 nucleotides: TGCAGTGCTAGAGATACGACCGCCAGTGGCTACACCTTC. It codes for CSARDTTASGYTF.

This clonotype turned up a few times. This chain links TRBV30 with TRBJ2-1; no clear D. The germline V gene has CDR1 GTSNPN and CDR2 SVGIG (reference sequence). This CDR3 has 13 amino acids. V lost 2 bases, J lost 0 bases, and 5 bases lay in between. CDR3 residues: CAWSLSSYNEQFF. The CDR3 DNA reads TGTGCCTGGAGTCTGAGCTCCTACAATGAGCAGTTCTTC.

This clonotype was picked up many times. The V gene is TRBV10-2, the J gene TRBJ2-1; TRBD2 matches 11 bases. J lost 3 bases, V lost 5 bases, and 3 bases had no gene match. Germline V gene sequence: CDR1 WSHSY, CDR2 SAAADI. The CDR3 loop spans 15 amino acids. CDR3 coding DNA: TGCGCCAGCAGTTCTAGCGGGAGGAACTACAATGAGCAGTTCTTC. It codes for CASSSSGRNYNEQFF.

The chain is built from TRBV5-1 and TRBJ2-5; TRBD2 aligns across 7 bases. The V and J ends lost 4 bases and 5 bases, in that order; junction bases with no gene match: 14. In germline, CDR1 is SGHRS, CDR2 YFSETQ. This CDR3 spans 16 amino acids. The CDR3: CASSPWSGTPKETQYF. CDR3 DNA: TGCGCCAGCAGCCCCTGGAGCGGGACCCCAAAGGAGACCCAGTACTTC.

V usage is TRBV19 and J usage is TRBJ1-1; 7 bases agree with TRBD1. Germline CDR1 is LNHDA and CDR2 is SQIVND (reference sequence). CDR3 size: 14 residues. V shed 7 bases and J 5 bases; nucleotides not matched to a gene: 10. CDR3 in DNA: TGTGCCAGTACCATGGAGGGGGCGCTTACTGAAGCTTTCTTT. This gives the protein CASTMEGALTEAFF.

This clonotype was counted many times. The chain is built from TRBV28 and TRBJ1-3; 7 bases map to TRBD1. Germline loops: CDR1 MDHEN, CDR2 SYDVKM. J lost 2 bases, V lost 7 bases, and 11 bases had no gene match. This CDR3 has 16 residues. The CDR3 DNA sequence: TGTGCCAGCACCGCAGGGGGGTTCGGCCCTGGAAACACCATATATTTT. Translated: CASTAGGFGPGNTIYF.

There are many counts of this clonotype. The chain is built from TRBV10-2 and TRBJ1-2; 8 nucleotides agree with TRBD1. The CDR3 has 13 amino acids. The V segment lost 5 bases and the J segment 3 bases; nucleotides outside the gene matches: 2. The germline V gene has CDR1 WSHSY and CDR2 SAAADI. The CDR3 DNA follows: TGCGCCAGCAGTACGACAGGGGACTATGGCTACACCTTC. It encodes CASSTTGDYGYTF.

In its sample, this clonotype was seen many times. The CDR3 region has the DNA TGTGCCAGCAGCTTGTACCTTGATGGGTTGTCCTACAATGAGCAGTTCTTC. It codes for CASSLYLDGLSYNEQFF. The chain employs TRBV7-6 and TRBJ2-1; D uncertain. This CDR3 region has 17 residues. The V end lost 3 bases, the J end lost 1 base, and 16 bases lay between the germline ends. In germline, CDR1 is SGHVS, CDR2 FNYEAQ. The full variable domain, completed using reference TRBV7-6 and TRBJ2-1, is GAGVSQSPRYKVTKRGQDVALRCDPISGHVSLYWYRQALGQGPEFLTYFNYEAQQDKSGLPNDRFSAERPEGSISTLTIQRTEQRDSAMYRCASSLYLDGLSYNEQFFGPGTRLTVL.

This clonotype has at least ten counts. The V and J genes are TRBV5-5 and TRBJ1-6; 8 bases agree with TRBD1. CDR1 is SGHKS, CDR2 YYEKEE, per germline (reference sequence). This CDR3 is 15 amino acids long. J was trimmed by 7 bases and V by 0 bases; bases with no gene match: 3. Written as DNA, the CDR3 is TGTGCCAGCAGCTTGGTTCCAGGGGGCAATTCACCCCTCCACTTT. Translating it yields CASSLVPGGNSPLHF.

Here the CDR3 DNA reads TGTGCCAGCAGTTCTCCCGGGACAGGCCTATATGGCTACACCTTC. Encoded protein: CASSSPGTGLYGYTF. J is TRBJ1-2 and V is TRBV27; 8 bases map to TRBD1. The V gene's germline CDR1 is MNHEY and CDR2 SMNVEV (reference sequence). V lost 4 bases and J lost 5; bases outside the gene matches: 9. There are 15 residues in the CDR3.